The present T cell receptor beta chain was sequenced within a study of shared clonotypes between healthy human individuals. Genomic DNA (from each subset) was split evenly across several immunoSEQ plates. The repertoire was sequenced with immunoSEQ multiplex PCR; TCRdb's copy has only in-frame clones and lacks some. The profile shows about a million clones, approximately 72% of them singletons. Sequencing was done on a sample of memory CD4+ T cells sorted from blood. Subset denoted: CD45RA-negative fraction. This TCR derives from a man younger than 35 in good health.

The CDR3 DNA sequence: TGTGCCAGTAGCCCCGGGACAGGGCTTACCGCGAACACCGGGGAGCTGTTTTTT. It is translated as CASSPGTGLTANTGELFF. J is TRBJ2-2 and V is TRBV19, with 9 positions matching TRBD1. The CDR3 runs 18 residues. Per germline, CDR1 LNHDA and CDR2 SQIVND (reference sequence). After removal of 6 bases from V and 0 bases from J, the junction contained 11 bases not matched to a gene.